These 14 T cell receptor beta chains were all obtained from the same sample, sequenced in a study of shared clonotypes between healthy human individuals. Generated by immunoSEQ multiplex PCR, the TCRdb table keeps only in-frame clones and is missing some. This sample carries about half a million clones, over 75% of them seen once, and the ten largest clones take about 13%. The sample consisted of PBMCs. Receptors originate from a woman aged 40 to 55 in good health. Some clones in this sample may be carry-over from other donors' samples.

Note on this clone: This is likely an artifact of a read error, given a far larger clone one base away. The chain carries TRBV15 and TRBJ1-4; D remains ambiguous. In germline, CDR1 is LNHNV, CDR2 YYDKDF (reference sequence). The length of the CDR3 is 14 residues. Trimming removed 6 bases from V and 8 bases from J, with 16 bases in between. The CDR3 DNA reads as TGTGCCACCAGAGACGACATATTTCAAGAAAAACTGTTTTTT. The encoded protein is CATRDDIFQEKLFF.

This chain joins TRBV9 and TRBJ2-1; TRBD2 is a possible D gene (5 bases). V lost 1 base and J 8 bases, leaving 16 bases between the germline ends. There are 15 residues in the CDR3. CDR1 is SGDLS, CDR2 YYNGEE, per germline. The CDR3 region is CASSVSGSDGDEQFF. For the CDR3, the DNA is TGTGCCAGCAGCGTATCAGGCTCAGACGGGGATGAGCAGTTCTTC.

The J gene is TRBJ2-3, the V gene TRBV29-1; D gene unclear. Trimming cost V 4 bases and J 2 bases, with 10 bases left between them. The CDR3 runs 13 residues. Per germline, CDR1 SQVTM and CDR2 ANQGSEA. The CDR3 DNA is TGCAGCGTTGCCCCTGGCGTCACAGATACGCAGTATTTT. Protein: CSVAPGVTDTQYF.

The chain uses TRBV7-9 and TRBJ2-7; 11 positions agree with TRBD2. V shed 7 bases, J shed 3 bases, and the junction held 8 bases outside the gene matches. Germline V lookup: CDR1 SEHNR, CDR2 FQNEAQ (reference sequence). The CDR3 loop spans 15 amino acids. As DNA, the CDR3 is TGTGCCAGCATGTTGTTGACTAGCGGGGTCTACGAGCAGTACTTC. Translated, it gives CASMLLTSGVYEQYF.

V is TRBV10-2 and J is TRBJ2-1; 9 nucleotides agree with TRBD1. The germline CDR1 and CDR2 sequences are WSHSY and SAAADI. J was trimmed by 0 bases and V by 5 bases; bases with no gene match: 8. This CDR3 region has 17 residues. In DNA, the CDR3 is TGCGCCAGCAGTTGGGACAGGGATATTAGCTCCTACAATGAGCAGTTCTTC. Encoded protein: CASSWDRDISSYNEQFF.

The chain recombines TRBV19 with TRBJ2-7; D might be TRBD1 (6 bases). Trimming pared 3 bases from V and 3 bases from J, leaving 18 bases between. Germline loops: CDR1 LNHDA, CDR2 SQIVND (reference sequence). The CDR3 extends over 16 amino acids. CDR3 sequence: CASSIRTGIQGYEQYF. The CDR3 bases are TGTGCCAGTAGTATCCGCACCGGGATACAGGGCTACGAGCAGTACTTC.

This rearrangement joins TRBV2 to TRBJ1-1, with D unresolved. The length of the CDR3 is 10 residues. V was trimmed by 8 bases and J by 5 bases, leaving 6 bases between them. Germline V CDR1 and CDR2: SNHLY, FYNNEI. CDR3 in DNA: TGTGCCAGCGCCCAAACTGAAGCTTTCTTT. Translation: CASAQTEAFF.

On this clone: A read error likely explains this, since a far larger clone differs by one base. The rearrangement links TRBV4-2 to TRBJ2-1; the match to TRBD2 covers 9 bases. CDR1 is LGHNA and CDR2 is YNFKEQ in the germline V gene. J gave up 6 bases and V 0 bases, and 6 bases lay outside the gene matches. CDR3 size: 16 residues. In nucleotides, the CDR3 is TGTGCCAGCAGCCAAGATGAATGTAGCGGGAGCAATGAGCAGTTCTTC. It translates to CASSQDECSGSNEQFF.

The V gene is TRBV7-6, the J gene TRBJ2-2; D unclear. Germline V gives CDR1 SGHVS, CDR2 FNYEAQ. CDR3 size: 15 residues. V lost 0 bases and J 6 bases, leaving 11 bases between the germline ends. The chain's CDR3 is CASSLAYSDPGELFF. In DNA form, the CDR3 reads TGTGCCAGCAGCTTAGCTTACAGTGACCCCGGGGAGCTGTTTTTT.

Details on this clone: A far more abundant clone sits one base away, making this likely a read error. V and J are TRBV28 and TRBJ2-3; TRBD2 agrees at 11 bases. CDR3 size: 16 residues. Germline values: CDR1 MDHEN, CDR2 SYDVKM. The CDR3 here is CASSKGLAVSTGTQYF. DNA of the CDR3: TGTGCCAGCAGTAAGGGACTAGCGGTTAGCACAGGTACGCAGTATTTT.

This clone was counted a few times. The chain uses TRBV28 and TRBJ2-7; TRBD2 agrees at 10 bases. Germline V gene lookup returns CDR1 MDHEN and CDR2 SYDVKM. The J segment lost 5 bases and the V segment lost 6 bases, leaving 16 bases of the junction unmatched. The CDR3 is made up of 17 amino acids. The CDR3 here is CASSPIMFGTSAHEQYF. The DNA for the CDR3 is TGTGCCAGCAGCCCGATAATGTTCGGGACTAGCGCCCACGAGCAGTACTTC.

About this clone: This may stem from a read error, because a much larger clone lies one nucleotide away. This rearrangement joins TRBV5-1 to TRBJ2-7, with 8 bases fitting TRBD1. CDR1 is SGHRS, CDR2 YFSETQ, per germline. After removal of 3 bases from V and 7 bases from J, the junction contained 9 bases not matched to a gene. The CDR3 covers 14 residues. CDR3 DNA: TGCGCCAGCAGCTCCAGTCAGGGGGCGAGGGAGCAGTACTTC. Its translation is CASSSSQGAREQYF.

The chain has TRBV5-4 and TRBJ1-1; 7 bases fit TRBD1. V dropped 0 bases and J dropped 1; count of bases not matched to a gene: 3. The CDR3 spans 15 residues. CDR1 and CDR2 from the germline V gene are SGHNT and YYREEE (reference sequence). The CDR3 DNA sequence: TGTGCCAGCAGCTTGGCTTCAGGGGGGAACACTGAAGCTTTCTTT. Protein: CASSLASGGNTEAFF.

The rearrangement joins TRBV6-5 to TRBJ2-2; 11 positions match TRBD1. With V trimmed by 2 bases and J by 15 bases, 5 bases remained unmatched. Germline CDR1 and CDR2: MNHEY and SVGAGI. This CDR3 is 13 amino acids long. CDR3 residues: CASSYEGQGVLFF. The CDR3 DNA reads as TGTGCCAGCAGTTACGAGGGACAGGGGGTGTTGTTTTTT.